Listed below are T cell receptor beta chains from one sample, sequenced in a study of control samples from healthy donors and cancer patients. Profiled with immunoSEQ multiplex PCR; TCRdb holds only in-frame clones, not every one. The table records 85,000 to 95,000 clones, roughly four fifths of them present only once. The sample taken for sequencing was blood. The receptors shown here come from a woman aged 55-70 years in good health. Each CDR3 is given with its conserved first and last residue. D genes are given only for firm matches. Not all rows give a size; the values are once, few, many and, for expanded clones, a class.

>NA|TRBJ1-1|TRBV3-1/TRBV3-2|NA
CASSQAGGFNTEAFF
TGTGCCAGCAGCCAAGCGGGCGGATTCAACACTGAAGCTTTCTTT
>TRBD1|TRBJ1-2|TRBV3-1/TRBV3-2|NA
CASTTGQGASGYTF
TGTGCCAGCACCACGGGACAGGGGGCAAGTGGCTACACCTTC
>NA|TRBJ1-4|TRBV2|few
CASSGEQGYEKLFF
TGTGCCAGCAGTGGAGAACAGGGCTATGAAAAACTGTTTTTT
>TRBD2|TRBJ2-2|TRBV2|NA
CASSERRGGFGELFF
TGTGCCAGCAGTGAAAGGCGCGGGGGATTTGGGGAGCTGTTTTTT
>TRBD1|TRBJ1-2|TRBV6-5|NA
CASRSPDRGRGGYTF
TGTGCCAGCAGGAGCCCGGACAGGGGGCGAGGTGGCTACACCTTC
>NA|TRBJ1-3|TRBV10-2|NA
CASGDILSGNTIYF
TGCGCCAGCGGGGACATCCTCTCTGGAAACACCATATATTTT
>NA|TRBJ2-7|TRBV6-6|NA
CASSYGRAGSYEQYF
TGTGCCAGCAGTTATGGTCGGGCCGGCTCCTACGAGCAGTACTTC
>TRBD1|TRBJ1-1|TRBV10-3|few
CAISDPSDGQGGEAFF
TGTGCCATCAGTGACCCGTCCGACGGACAGGGCGGTGAAGCTTTCTTT
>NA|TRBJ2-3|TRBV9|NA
CASSVAPIDTQYF
TGTGCCAGCAGCGTGGCCCCAATAGATACGCAGTATTTT
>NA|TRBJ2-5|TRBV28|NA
CASSRPVRKTQYF
TGTGCCAGCAGCAGACCGGTCCGGAAGACCCAGTACTTC
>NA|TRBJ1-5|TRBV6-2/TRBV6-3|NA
CASSYRGANQPQHF
TGTGCCAGCAGTTACAGAGGGGCCAATCAGCCCCAGCATTTT
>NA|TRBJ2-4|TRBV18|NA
CASSGMEGKNIQYF
TGTGCCAGCTCCGGCATGGAGGGCAAAAACATTCAGTACTTC
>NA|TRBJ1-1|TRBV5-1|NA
CASSLVTGNTEAFF
TGCGCCAGCAGCTTGGTGACGGGGAACACTGAAGCTTTCTTT
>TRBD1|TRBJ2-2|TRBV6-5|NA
CASSTFSGGGELFF
TGTGCCAGCAGTACATTTTCAGGGGGCGGGGAGCTGTTTTTT
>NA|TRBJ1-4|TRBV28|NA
CASSKVVGGREKLFF
TGTGCCAGCAGTAAGGTAGTCGGGGGGCGAGAAAAACTGTTTTTT